This T cell receptor beta chain was recovered during a study of cytomegalovirus exposure and HLA in healthy donors (dated by TCRdb to 2015 to 2018). Looking at the study overall: An earlier analysis of several hundred of the donors reported more than 250 Gb of sequence data and 117 million unique TCR beta sequences from approximately 180 million T cells. Among about 390 genotyped donors of the cohort, an average of approximately 250,000 unique TCR beta nucleotide sequences were sequenced per donor, approximately 20% of them non-productive. Donor age, sex, ethnicity and CMV serostatus were collected together with the repertoire data. In the later analysis, no new phenotypic data were used to find candidate immune exposures; instead, reliance was placed on TCR beta sequences and their occurrence across donors. Class I and class II HLA loci were covered by the typing at four-digit resolution. Of the roughly 400 genotyped donors, 70% to 90% were placed in the genetic ancestry cluster associated with self-reported Caucasian donors. The aim of the study was to test whether cataloging public T cell receptors could identify signatures of past pathogen exposure. Every repertoire in the discovery cohort had been generated on one and the same sequencing platform. The study combined high-throughput TCR immunosequencing, statistical association of individual TCRs with disease status, and machine learning to predict cytomegalovirus infection status. A later genetic analysis used genome-wide SNP genotypes for about three fifths of the 666 donors, treating that subset as a discovery cohort. Typing coverage differed by locus: A, B, C, DRB1 and DQB1 were typed in about 620-640 donors, DQA1 in about 500, DPA1 in some 600, and DPB1 in roughly 470. A separate validation cohort of more than 100 different subjects was used in addition to the roughly 670-subject first cohort. About 280 gigabases of sequencing data and 70 million to 100 million unique TCR sequences made up an early release that covered nearly 650 HLA-typed donors. A later analysis re-examined previously published TCR beta repertoires from 600 to 700 donors and added high-resolution HLA genotyping to investigate patterns of TCR occurrence. The study profiled the T cell repertoires of 666 subjects by immunosequencing and related them to cytomegalovirus serostatus. An earlier analysis of several hundred of the donors applied high-throughput TCR beta sequencing to assess whether each TCR beta V gene segment acted as functional or pseudogenic. Because of strong linkage in the cohort, four or five DR-DQ haplotypes were treated as single units for association and clustering.

Here is what the overall study found, with its caveats: The authors suggested that the approach could potentially be generalized to other disease states and immunological phenotypes. Over 15 rarely observed V segments, including chromosome 9 orphons, were excluded from the earlier analysis of approximately 500 of the donors because counts were too low. A later analysis reported that several top co-occurrence clusters appeared linked to parvovirus B19, influenza, CMV and Epstein-Barr virus. The only immune exposure information available for the cohort was CMV serostatus. Broadly in line with IMGT annotations, most TCR beta V segments showed up in productive rearrangements about 90% or about 30% of the time in an earlier analysis of 587 of the donors. Strong co-occurrence of HLA alleles, especially DR and DQ, made assigning TCR associations to individual alleles difficult. This cohort had only TCR beta chains sequenced, and the lack of alpha or paired-chain data limited which features could be detected. According to a later genetic analysis, donors in an Asian-associated ancestry cluster had fewer N-insertions in productive TCRs than the approximately 610-donor mean. The 87-base-pair reads could not distinguish some IMGT-functional V segments, including TRBV6-2 and TRBV6-3, so those segments were excluded. The classifier was reported to diagnose cytomegalovirus status with high specificity and sensitivity in both the original and validation cohorts. Sequencing depth was assumed to be roughly uniform across donors in the presence/absence analyses, though that assumption may not hold. A cluster of highly shared sequence variants was judged likely to be a technical artifact of the sequencing pipeline. A later analysis found that TCR association rates varied across HLA loci, with DRB1 alleles showing the most associated TCRs and HLA-C alleles the fewest. Specific HLA alleles were associated with more than 15,000 TCR beta sequences at a false discovery rate of 0.05 in a later analysis. In a later analysis, HLA-associated TCR beta chains showed more clonal expansion and lower generation probabilities than non-associated chains that were equally common. In a later genetic analysis, a missense DCLRE1C variant was associated with V-gene and J-gene trimming of TCR beta chains, and the association was replicated in an independent cohort. In vitro tests confirmed that a few of the cytomegalovirus-associated TCR beta chains recognize cytomegalovirus antigens. Because HLA typing was missing for some donors at each locus, association tests included only the typed subset. In the study, 164 TCR beta chains were listed as associated with cytomegalovirus. A further reported finding was that TCR beta sequences accurately predicted the HLA-A and HLA-B alleles for most subjects in the first cohort. Correlated functional status among segregating V segments might be attributable to linkage disequilibrium, but an unknown experimental factor could not be ruled out. Most TCR sequences were seen in very few donors, while some public TCRs were found in many individuals. According to a later analysis, most CMV-associated TCR beta chains appeared to be HLA-restricted, and the HLA associations seemed to be driven largely by CMV exposure.

CDR1 and CDR2 were assigned from the germline V gene (reference sequence) as LNHDA and SQIVND. V and J lose 3 bases and 8 bases, and a span of 13 bases separates them. CDR3 length: 13 amino acids, cysteine to phenylalanine. Only CDR3 DNA remains: 39 bases, in frame from the first base. Libraries came from the immunoSEQ multiplex PCR assay. A mixture of 60 forward primers for TCR Vbeta segments and 13 reverse primers for TCR Jbeta segments was used in the multiplex PCR. Amplification of the CDR3 region of rearranged TCR beta genes was performed with a multiplex PCR assay on genomic DNA. The Illumina HiSeq System was used to sequence the amplified TCR beta libraries as 87-base-pair reads. As for the authors' bioinformatics: A later analysis counted approximately 84 million unique TCR beta chains across the 650 to 800 repertoires, and roughly 11 million of these chains were shared by at least two donors. Raw reads were error-corrected and collapsed into unique sequences by a nearest-neighbor algorithm in which closely related sequences were merged to remove PCR and sequencing errors. Alignment of CDR3 sequences to IMGT reference sequences was used to assign V, D and J gene segments. For a sequence to be retained, at least a six-nucleotide match to both a V gene segment and a J gene segment was required. A rearrangement was called productive if the CDR3 had no stop codons and remained in frame with V and J, and every other rearrangement was called non-productive. CDR3 was defined by IMGT convention, running from the second conserved V-encoded cysteine to the conserved J-encoded phenylalanine. The earlier analysis of about 560 of the donors excluded any sequence lacking an unambiguous match to a single V gene segment. An earlier analysis of just under 600 of the donors called V segments functional above 56.7% productive rearrangements and segregating when the between-donor standard deviation exceeded 5%. A statistical classification framework was built to diagnose cytomegalovirus status from the catalog of TCR beta chain sequences. A later analysis assigned V and J genes by comparing TCR nucleotide sequences with IMGT/GENE-DB human TR gene sequences. The TCRdist pipeline was used in a later analysis to assign CDR3 sequences and most-parsimonious VDJ recombination scenarios. In a later analysis, every TCR beta chain was defined by the combination of its CDR3 amino acid sequence and its V-gene family, and reads without a unique V-gene family were dropped. As a way to deal with suspected cross-contamination and a sequencing artifact, a later analysis dropped hundreds of nucleotide sequences that were highly shared and had low generation probability. In a later analysis, a clonal expansion index for each public chain was calculated from normalized within-repertoire ranks of inferred template counts. Generation probabilities in a later analysis came from a VDJ recombination model fitted to out-of-frame rearrangements, and those results were checked against IGoR. Hypergeometric tests were used in a later analysis to score TCR-TCR, TCR-HLA and TCR-CMV co-occurrence, with a repertoire-size bias correction applied to the TCR pairs. To estimate false discovery rates, a later analysis permuted the HLA or CMV assignments 20 times. A later analysis grouped co-occurring TCRs with DBSCAN, adding TCRdist sequence similarity when clustering within HLA-allele-positive subsets. Repertoires with fewer than 30,000 or more than 120,000 public chains, plus five repertoires with anomalous nucleotide sharing, were excluded from co-occurrence clustering. The immuneACCESS repertoire file appears here via TCRdb, limited to in-frame rearrangements. These files lack a portion of the clones; in checked studies, under half of the deficit traces to unresolved V genes, and the cause of the others is not known. Clone size and the V and J calls come from that table; the DNA yielded D and trimming. The sample table records 150,000 to 190,000 clones; 70% to 85% of these occur just once. The ten largest clones add up to 5.5% to 8.5% of the sample.

Turning to this clone: What antigen it recognizes has not been identified. No base quality values were provided; no much bigger clone lies one nucleotide off.

The cohort was made up of approximately 670 healthy bone marrow donors. Cohort members were all nominally healthy when sampled, although unrecorded immune exposures were likely present. The donor was CMV seropositive and belonged to the group of 250 to 350 seropositive cohort members. A peripheral blood sample was provided by each donor, and peripheral blood mononuclear cells were used for TCR beta sequencing. Genomic DNA extraction from the blood cell samples was performed with the Qiagen DNeasy Blood Extraction Kit. The source is a woman aged 45-65 years in good health and CMV-seropositive. The chain is assembled from TRBV19 and TRBJ1-2; the D segment could be TRBD1, given 6 matching bases. Sequenced: PBMCs. The bases read TGTGCCAGTAGTATCGGGCAGGGGCGCGGCTACACCTTC. Translated, this is CASSIGQGRGYTF.